This T cell receptor beta chain was obtained from a study of blood T cell repertoires in COVID-19. Study background: Collection of acute and convalescent COVID-19 samples took place in the United States, Italy and Spain. PBMCs, B-cell-depleted T cells, or T cells were the source of the cDNA or gDNA that made up the material.

Methods used by the authors: Cell counts per sample came from amplifying reference gene primers. Clones were read by immunoSEQ multiplex PCR, and TCRdb kept only the in-frame ones, dropping some. V and J calls and clone size are copied from that table; D and trimming were computed from the DNA. Here the sample spans around 170,000 clones, around 80% being singletons. The V end lost 4 bases, the J end lost 5 bases, and 15 bases lay between the germline ends. The CDR3 is 15 residues long. The V gene's germline CDR1 is SGDLS and CDR2 YYNGEE. The receptor was derived from a man between 25 and 39 years old with active or convalescent COVID-19. V and J are TRBV9 and TRBJ1-4, with unresolved D. Specimen: peripheral blood. CDR3 sequence (DNA): TGTGCCAGCAGCAAGAGGGCAGGCGGGAATGAAAAACTGTTTTTT. It yields the protein CASSKRAGGNEKLFF.